This T cell receptor (beta chain) was identified in a study of blood T cell repertoires in COVID-19 (dated by TCRdb to 2019 to 2021). Regarding the complete study: The collaborator samples originated in the United States, Italy and Spain and spanned the acute and convalescent phases of COVID-19. Deeply sampled blood TCRbeta repertoires from subjects exposed to, actively infected with, or recovered from COVID-19 were included in the dataset. A freely available public database, intended as a resource for researchers studying the immune response to SARS-CoV-2, is where the repertoires were released. Where HLA class I and class II types were available, the types were taken from metadata supplied by the sample provider, not from assay-based typing. Samples were obtained from the ongoing ImmuneRACE study (first 160 participants) and from roughly 1,300 subjects provided by 6 global collaborators. The prospective study material was composed of cDNA or gDNA derived from T cells, B-cell-depleted T cells, or PBMCs. The sample metadata nearly always contained a de-identified subject ID, COVID-19 status, age in years and sex. Broad study findings and their caveats: The quantity of clinical and demographic metadata differed by source and by participant and was supplied without curation.

Collaborating institutions collected whole blood in K2EDTA tubes following their own protocols. For TCRbeta analysis, collaborators shipped samples in one of three forms: frozen whole blood, isolated PBMCs, or DNA extracted from either of those sample types. The CDR3 sequence holds 15 residues, the cysteine and phenylalanine included. Only the CDR3 DNA is retained, 45 bases long and in frame from the first base. CDR1 SGHTA and CDR2 FQGNSA were looked up in the germline V gene. Trimming at the junction amounts to 5 bases on V and 3 bases on J, and the germline ends lie 17 bases apart. TCRbeta CDR3 regions were amplified from genomic DNA by means of the immunoSEQ Assay, a bias-controlled multiplex PCR. The paper's data handling went like this. Within the assay, amplification of reference gene primers was used to estimate how many nucleated cells each sample contained. Sequence reads were collapsed and filtered to measure the absolute abundance of every unique TCRbeta CDR3 rearrangement. For each sample, productive Simpson clonality was calculated as the square root of Simpson's diversity index across productive rearrangements. TCRdb limited this immuneACCESS table to in-frame rearrangements with V and J called. A share of clones is missing; checked studies link under half to unresolved V genes, and the rest is unexplained. V and J calls and clone size are copied from that table; D and trimming were computed from the DNA. Across this sample there are roughly 43,000 clones, with roughly four fifths seen only once. Of the sample, 35% to 55% falls within the top ten clones.

With regard to this clone: Its antigen is still unknown. One base away there is no much larger clone; base qualities are not given.

The sequenced sample was peripheral blood. The rearranged chain carries TRBV7-2 and TRBJ2-7; 6 matching bases give a weak D call of TRBD1. This clonotype was sampled from a woman of 80 years or more with acute or convalescent COVID-19. The DNA is TGTGCCAGCAGCGTCAACCTCGGACAGTTCTACGAGCAGTACTTC. It translates as CASSVNLGQFYEQYF.